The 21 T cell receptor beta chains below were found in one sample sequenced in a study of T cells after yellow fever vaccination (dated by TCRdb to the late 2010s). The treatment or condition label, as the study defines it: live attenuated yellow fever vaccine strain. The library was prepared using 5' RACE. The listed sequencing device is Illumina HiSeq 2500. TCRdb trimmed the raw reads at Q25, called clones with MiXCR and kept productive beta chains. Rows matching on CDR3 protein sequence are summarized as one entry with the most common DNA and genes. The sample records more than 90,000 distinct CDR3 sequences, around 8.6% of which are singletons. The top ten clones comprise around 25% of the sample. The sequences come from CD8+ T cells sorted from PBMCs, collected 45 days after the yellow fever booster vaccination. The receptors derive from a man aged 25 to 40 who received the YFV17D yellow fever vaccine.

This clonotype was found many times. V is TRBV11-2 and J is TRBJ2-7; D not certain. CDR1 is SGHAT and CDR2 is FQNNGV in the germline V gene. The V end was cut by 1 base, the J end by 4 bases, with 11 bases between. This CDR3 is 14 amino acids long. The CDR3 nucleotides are TGTGCCAGCAGCTTAGCCGACGTGACGTACGAGCAGTACTTC. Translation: CASSLADVTYEQYF.

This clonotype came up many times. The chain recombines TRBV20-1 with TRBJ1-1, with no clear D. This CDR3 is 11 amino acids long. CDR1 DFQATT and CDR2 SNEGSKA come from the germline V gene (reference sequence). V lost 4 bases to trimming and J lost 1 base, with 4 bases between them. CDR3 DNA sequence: TGCAGTGCTAACAAGAACACTGAAGCTTTCTTT. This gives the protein CSANKNTEAFF.

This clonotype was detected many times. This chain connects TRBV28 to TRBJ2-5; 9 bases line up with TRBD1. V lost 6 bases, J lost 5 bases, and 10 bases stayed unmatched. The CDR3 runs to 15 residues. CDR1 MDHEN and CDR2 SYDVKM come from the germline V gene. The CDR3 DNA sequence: TGTGCCAGCAGGTCCGAACAGGGGGCTAGTGAGACCCAGTACTTC. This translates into CASRSEQGASETQYF.

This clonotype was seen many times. The CDR3 coding sequence is TGTGCCAGCAGCCCCTCTTATGGGGGGCTCAATGAGCAGTTCTTC. It yields the protein CASSPSYGGLNEQFF. The chain combines TRBV6-2 or TRBV6-3 with TRBJ2-1; D is possibly TRBD1 or TRBD2 (6 bases each). The CDR3 has 15 residues. Germline V gene data show CDR1 as MNHEY and CDR2 as SVGEGT. V lost 6 bases to trimming and J lost 6 bases, with 18 bases between them.

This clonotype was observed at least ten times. CDR3 protein: CASSQDDWAGLGANVLTF. Here the CDR3 DNA reads TGCGCCAGCAGCCAAGATGACTGGGCAGGGTTAGGGGCCAACGTCCTGACTTTC. V and J are TRBV4-3 and TRBJ2-6; tentative D call: TRBD1 (5 bases). CDR1 and CDR2 (germline): LGHNA, YSLEER. The CDR3 contains 18 residues. Deletions cut 0 bases from V and 4 bases from J, with 16 bases between.

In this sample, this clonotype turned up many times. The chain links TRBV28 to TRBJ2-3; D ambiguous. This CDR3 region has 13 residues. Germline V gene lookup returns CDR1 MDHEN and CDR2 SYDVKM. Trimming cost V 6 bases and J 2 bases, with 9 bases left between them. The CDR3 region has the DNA TGTGCCAGCAGGAGAGGATTCACAGATACGCAGTATTTT. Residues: CASRRGFTDTQYF.

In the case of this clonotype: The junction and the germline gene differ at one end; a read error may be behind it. The CDR3 loop is CATSGDGTAFSF. The CDR3 region has the DNA TGTGCCACCAGTGGCGACGGGACAGCCTTCTCTTTC. This sequence joins TRBV24-1 and TRBJ2-7; 7 bases line up with TRBD1. CDR3 length: 12 residues. CDR1 is KGHDR and CDR2 is SFDVKD in the germline V gene.

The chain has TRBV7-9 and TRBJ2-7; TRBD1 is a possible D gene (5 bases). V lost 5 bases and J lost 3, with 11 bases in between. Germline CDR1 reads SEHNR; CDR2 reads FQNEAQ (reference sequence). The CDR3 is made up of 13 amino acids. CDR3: CASSLDMFYEQYF. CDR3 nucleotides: TGTGCCAGCAGCCTGGACATGTTCTACGAGCAGTACTTC. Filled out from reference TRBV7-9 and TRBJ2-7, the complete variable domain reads DTGVSQNPRHKITKRGQNVTFRCDPISEHNRLYWYRQTLGQGPEFLTYFQNEAQLEKSRLLSDRFSAERPKGSFSTLEIQRTEQGDSAMYLCASSLDMFYEQYFGPGTRLTVT.

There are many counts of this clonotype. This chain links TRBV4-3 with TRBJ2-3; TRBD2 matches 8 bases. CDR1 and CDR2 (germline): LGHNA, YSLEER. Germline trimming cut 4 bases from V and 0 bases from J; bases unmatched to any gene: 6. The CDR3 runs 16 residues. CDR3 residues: CASSLTSGTSTDTQYF. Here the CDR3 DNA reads TGCGCCAGCAGCCTTACTAGCGGCACTAGCACAGATACGCAGTATTTT.

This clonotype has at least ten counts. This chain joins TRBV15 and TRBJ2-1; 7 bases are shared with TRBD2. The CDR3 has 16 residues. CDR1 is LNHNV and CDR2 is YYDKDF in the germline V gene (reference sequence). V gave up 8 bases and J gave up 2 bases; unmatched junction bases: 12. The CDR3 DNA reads TGTGCCACCGAAAGAAGCGGGGAGGCGACCTACAATGAGCAGTTCTTC. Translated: CATERSGEATYNEQFF.

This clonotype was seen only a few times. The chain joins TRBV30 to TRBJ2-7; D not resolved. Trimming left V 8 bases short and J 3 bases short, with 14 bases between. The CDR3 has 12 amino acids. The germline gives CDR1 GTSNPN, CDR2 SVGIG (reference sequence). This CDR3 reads CATNIYSYEQYF. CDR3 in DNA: TGTGCCACCAACATTTACAGCTACGAGCAGTACTTC.

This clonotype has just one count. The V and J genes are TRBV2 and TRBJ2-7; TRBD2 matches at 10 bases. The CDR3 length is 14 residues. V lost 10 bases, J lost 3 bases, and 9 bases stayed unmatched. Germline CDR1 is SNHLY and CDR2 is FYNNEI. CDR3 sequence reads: CATIHWTSGYEQYF. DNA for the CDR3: TGTGCCACTATACATTGGACTAGCGGCTACGAGCAGTACTTC.

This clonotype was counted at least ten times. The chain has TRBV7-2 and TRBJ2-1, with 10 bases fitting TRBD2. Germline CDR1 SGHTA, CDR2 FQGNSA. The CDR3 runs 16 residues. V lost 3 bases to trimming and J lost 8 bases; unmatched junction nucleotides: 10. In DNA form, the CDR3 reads TGTGCCAGCAGCTTCCCTGGACTAGCGGCTTTAGATGAGCAGTTCTTC. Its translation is CASSFPGLAALDEQFF.

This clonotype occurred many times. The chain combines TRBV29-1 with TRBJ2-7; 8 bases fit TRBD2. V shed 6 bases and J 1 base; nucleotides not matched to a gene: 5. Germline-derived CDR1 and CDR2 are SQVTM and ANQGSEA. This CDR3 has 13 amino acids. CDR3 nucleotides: TGCAGCGTAGAGACTAGCGCATCCTACGAGCAGTACTTC. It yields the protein CSVETSASYEQYF.

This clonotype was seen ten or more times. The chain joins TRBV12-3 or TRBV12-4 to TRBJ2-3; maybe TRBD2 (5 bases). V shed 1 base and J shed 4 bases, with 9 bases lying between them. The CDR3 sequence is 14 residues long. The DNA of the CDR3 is TGTGCCAGCAGTTTAGAAGACTACCCAGATACGCAGTATTTT. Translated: CASSLEDYPDTQYF.

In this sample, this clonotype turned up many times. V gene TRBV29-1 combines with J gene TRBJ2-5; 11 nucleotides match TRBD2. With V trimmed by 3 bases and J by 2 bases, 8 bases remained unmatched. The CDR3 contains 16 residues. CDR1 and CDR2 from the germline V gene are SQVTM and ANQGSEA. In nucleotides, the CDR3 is TGCAGCGTTGAGGGCTGGGGACTAGCGGCACAAGAGACCCAGTACTTC. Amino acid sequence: CSVEGWGLAAQETQYF.

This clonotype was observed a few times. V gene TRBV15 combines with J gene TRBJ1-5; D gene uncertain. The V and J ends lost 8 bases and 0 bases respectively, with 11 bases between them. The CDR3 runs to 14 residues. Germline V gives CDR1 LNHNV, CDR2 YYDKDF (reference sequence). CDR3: CATRGVFSNQPQHF. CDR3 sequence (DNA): TGTGCCACCCGCGGGGTTTTTAGCAATCAGCCCCAGCATTTT.

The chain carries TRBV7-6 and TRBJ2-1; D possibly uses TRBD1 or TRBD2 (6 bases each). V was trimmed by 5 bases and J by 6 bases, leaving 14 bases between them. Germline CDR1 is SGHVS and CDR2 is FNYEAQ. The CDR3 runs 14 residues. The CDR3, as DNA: TGTGCCAGCAGCAGCGGTGGGGGGCGCAATGAGCAGTTCTTC. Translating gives CASSSGGGRNEQFF. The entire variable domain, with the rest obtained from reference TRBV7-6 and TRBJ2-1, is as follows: GAGVSQSPRYKVTKRGQDVALRCDPISGHVSLYWYRQALGQGPEFLTYFNYEAQQDKSGLPNDRFSAERPEGSISTLTIQRTEQRDSAMYRCASSSGGGRNEQFFGPGTRLTVL.

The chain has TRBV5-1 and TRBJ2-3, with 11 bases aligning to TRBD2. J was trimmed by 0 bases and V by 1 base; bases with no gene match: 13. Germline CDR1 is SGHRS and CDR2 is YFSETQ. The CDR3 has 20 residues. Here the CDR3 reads CASSLPPGLLAGGSTDTQYF. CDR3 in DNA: TGCGCCAGCAGCTTGCCGCCTGGCCTCCTAGCGGGAGGCAGCACAGATACGCAGTATTTT.

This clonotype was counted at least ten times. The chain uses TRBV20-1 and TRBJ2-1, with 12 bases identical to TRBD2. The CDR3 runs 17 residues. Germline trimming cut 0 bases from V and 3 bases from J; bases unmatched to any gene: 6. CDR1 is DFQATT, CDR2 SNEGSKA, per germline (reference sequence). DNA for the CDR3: TGCAGTGCTAGAGATAGCCTAGCGGGAGGGGGCTACAATGAGCAGTTCTTC. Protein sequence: CSARDSLAGGGYNEQFF.

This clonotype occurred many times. This chain's CDR3 is CASEGGYNEQFF. CDR3 sequence (DNA): TGTGCCAGCGAAGGAGGCTACAATGAGCAGTTCTTC. The chain combines TRBV9 with TRBJ2-1; tentative D call: TRBD2 (5 bases). This CDR3 region has 12 residues. Per the germline V gene, CDR1 is SGDLS and CDR2 is YYNGEE. The germline V and J ends were trimmed by 7 bases and 3 bases, with 8 bases remaining between them.